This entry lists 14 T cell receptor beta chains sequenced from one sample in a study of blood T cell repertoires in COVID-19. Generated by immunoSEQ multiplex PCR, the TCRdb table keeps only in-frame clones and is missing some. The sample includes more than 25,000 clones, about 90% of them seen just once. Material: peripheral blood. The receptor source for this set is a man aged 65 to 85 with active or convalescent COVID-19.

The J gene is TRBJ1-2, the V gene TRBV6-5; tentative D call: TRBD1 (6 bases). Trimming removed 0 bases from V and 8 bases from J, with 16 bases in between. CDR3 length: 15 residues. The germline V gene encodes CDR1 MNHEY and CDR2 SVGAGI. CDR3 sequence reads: CASSYSDRSAKGYTF. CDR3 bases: TGTGCCAGCAGTTACTCCGACAGGTCGGCAAAAGGCTACACCTTC.

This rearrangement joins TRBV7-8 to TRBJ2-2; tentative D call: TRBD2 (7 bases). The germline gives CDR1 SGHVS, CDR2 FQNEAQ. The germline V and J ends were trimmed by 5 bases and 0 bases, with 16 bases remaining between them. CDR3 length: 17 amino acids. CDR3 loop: CASSGKGGTSNTGELFF. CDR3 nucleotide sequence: TGTGCCAGCAGCGGTAAGGGAGGGACATCGAACACCGGGGAGCTGTTTTTT.

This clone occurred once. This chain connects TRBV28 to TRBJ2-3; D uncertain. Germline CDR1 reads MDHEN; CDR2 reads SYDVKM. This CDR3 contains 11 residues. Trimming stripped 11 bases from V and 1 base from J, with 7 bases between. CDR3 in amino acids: CAARGTDTQYF. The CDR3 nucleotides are TGTGCCGCAAGAGGCACAGATACGCAGTATTTT. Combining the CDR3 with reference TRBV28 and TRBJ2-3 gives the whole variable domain DVKVTQSSRYLVKRTGEKVFLECVQDMDHENMFWYRQDPGLGLRLIYFSYDVKMKEKGDIPEGYSVSREKKERFSLILESASTNQTSMYLCAARGTDTQYFGPGTRLTVL.

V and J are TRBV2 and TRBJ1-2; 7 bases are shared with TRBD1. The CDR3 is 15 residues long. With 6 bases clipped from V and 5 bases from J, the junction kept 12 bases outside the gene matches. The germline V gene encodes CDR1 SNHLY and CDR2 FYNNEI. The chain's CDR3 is CASRWAGGAPYGYTF. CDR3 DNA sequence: TGTGCCAGCAGGTGGGCAGGGGGAGCGCCTTATGGCTACACCTTC. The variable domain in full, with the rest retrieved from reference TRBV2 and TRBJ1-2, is EPEVTQTPSHQVTQMGQEVILRCVPISNHLYFYWYRQILGQKVEFLVSFYNNEISEKSEIFDDQFSVERPDGSNFTLKIRSTKLEDSAMYFCASRWAGGAPYGYTFGSGTRLTVV.

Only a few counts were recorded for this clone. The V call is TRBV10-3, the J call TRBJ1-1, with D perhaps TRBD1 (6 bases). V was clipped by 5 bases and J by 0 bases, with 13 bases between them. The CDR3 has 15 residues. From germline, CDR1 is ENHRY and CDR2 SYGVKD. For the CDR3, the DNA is TGTGCCATCAGTACAGGGAACCGTATGAACACTGAAGCTTTCTTT. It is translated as CAISTGNRMNTEAFF.

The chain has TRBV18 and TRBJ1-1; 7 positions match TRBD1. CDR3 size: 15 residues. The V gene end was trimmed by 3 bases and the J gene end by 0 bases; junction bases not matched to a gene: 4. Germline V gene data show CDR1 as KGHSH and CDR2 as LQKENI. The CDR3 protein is CASSPRTGLNTEAFF. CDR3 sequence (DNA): TGTGCCAGCTCACCCCGGACAGGATTGAACACTGAAGCTTTCTTT. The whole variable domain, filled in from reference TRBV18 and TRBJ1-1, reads NAGVMQNPRHLVRRRGQEARLRCSPMKGHSHVYWYRQLPEEGLKFMVYLQKENIIDESGMPKERFSAEFPKEGPSILRIQQVVRGDSAAYFCASSPRTGLNTEAFFGQGTRLTVV.

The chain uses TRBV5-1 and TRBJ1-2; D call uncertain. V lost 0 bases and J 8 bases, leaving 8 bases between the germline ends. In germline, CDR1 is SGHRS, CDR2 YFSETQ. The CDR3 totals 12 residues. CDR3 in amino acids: CASSLDREGYTF. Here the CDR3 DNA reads TGCGCCAGCAGCTTGGATAGGGAGGGCTACACCTTC.

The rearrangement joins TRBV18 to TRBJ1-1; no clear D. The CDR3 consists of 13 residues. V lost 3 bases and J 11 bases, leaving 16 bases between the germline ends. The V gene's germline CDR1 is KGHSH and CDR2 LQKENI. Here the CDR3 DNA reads TGTGCCAGCTCACCCCCTTCAAACCCGGAGGCTTTCTTT. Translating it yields CASSPPSNPEAFF. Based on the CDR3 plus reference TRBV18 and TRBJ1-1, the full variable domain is NAGVMQNPRHLVRRRGQEARLRCSPMKGHSHVYWYRQLPEEGLKFMVYLQKENIIDESGMPKERFSAEFPKEGPSILRIQQVVRGDSAAYFCASSPPSNPEAFFGQGTRLTVV.

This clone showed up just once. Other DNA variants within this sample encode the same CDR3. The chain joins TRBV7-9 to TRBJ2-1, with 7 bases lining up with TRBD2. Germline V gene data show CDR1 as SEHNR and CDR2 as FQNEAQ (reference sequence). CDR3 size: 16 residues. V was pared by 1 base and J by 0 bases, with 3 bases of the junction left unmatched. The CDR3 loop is CASSLGLAASYNEQFF. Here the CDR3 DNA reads TGTGCCAGCAGCTTAGGTCTAGCGGCCTCCTACAATGAGCAGTTCTTC. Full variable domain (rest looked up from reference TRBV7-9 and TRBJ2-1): DTGVSQNPRHKITKRGQNVTFRCDPISEHNRLYWYRQTLGQGPEFLTYFQNEAQLEKSRLLSDRFSAERPKGSFSTLEIQRTEQGDSAMYLCASSLGLAASYNEQFFGPGTRLTVL.

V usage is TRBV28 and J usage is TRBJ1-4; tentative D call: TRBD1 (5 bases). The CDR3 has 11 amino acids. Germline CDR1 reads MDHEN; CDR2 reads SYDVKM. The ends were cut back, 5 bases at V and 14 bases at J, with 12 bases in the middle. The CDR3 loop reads CASSDDRGLFF. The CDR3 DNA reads TGTGCCAGCAGTGACGATCGGGGGCTGTTTTTT.

CDR3 amino acids: CASSLANQPQHF. CDR3 bases: TGTGCCAGCAGTTTGGCCAATCAGCCCCAGCATTTT. This chain links TRBV28 with TRBJ1-5; D uncertain. The CDR3 is 12 amino acids. Trimming stripped 3 bases from V and 3 bases from J, with 3 bases between. Per germline, CDR1 MDHEN and CDR2 SYDVKM.

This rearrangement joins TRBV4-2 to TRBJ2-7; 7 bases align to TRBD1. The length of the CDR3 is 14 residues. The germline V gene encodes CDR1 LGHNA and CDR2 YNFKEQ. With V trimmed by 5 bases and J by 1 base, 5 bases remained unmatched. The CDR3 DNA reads TGTGCCAGCAGCTCGACAGGGATTTCCTACGAGCAGTACTTC. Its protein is CASSSTGISYEQYF.

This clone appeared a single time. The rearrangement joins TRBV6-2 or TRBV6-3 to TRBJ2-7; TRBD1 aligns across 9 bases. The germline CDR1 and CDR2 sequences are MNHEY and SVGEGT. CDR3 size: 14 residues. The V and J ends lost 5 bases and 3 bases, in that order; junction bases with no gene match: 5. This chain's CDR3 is CASSRDRGYYEQYF. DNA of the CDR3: TGTGCCAGCAGTCGCGACAGGGGGTACTACGAGCAGTACTTC.

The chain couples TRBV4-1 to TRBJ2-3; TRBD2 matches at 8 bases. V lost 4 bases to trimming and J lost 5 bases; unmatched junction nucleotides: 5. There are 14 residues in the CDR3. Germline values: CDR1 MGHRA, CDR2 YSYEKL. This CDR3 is CASSLPAGEDTQYF. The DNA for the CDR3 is TGCGCCAGCAGCCTTCCAGCGGGAGAAGATACGCAGTATTTT.